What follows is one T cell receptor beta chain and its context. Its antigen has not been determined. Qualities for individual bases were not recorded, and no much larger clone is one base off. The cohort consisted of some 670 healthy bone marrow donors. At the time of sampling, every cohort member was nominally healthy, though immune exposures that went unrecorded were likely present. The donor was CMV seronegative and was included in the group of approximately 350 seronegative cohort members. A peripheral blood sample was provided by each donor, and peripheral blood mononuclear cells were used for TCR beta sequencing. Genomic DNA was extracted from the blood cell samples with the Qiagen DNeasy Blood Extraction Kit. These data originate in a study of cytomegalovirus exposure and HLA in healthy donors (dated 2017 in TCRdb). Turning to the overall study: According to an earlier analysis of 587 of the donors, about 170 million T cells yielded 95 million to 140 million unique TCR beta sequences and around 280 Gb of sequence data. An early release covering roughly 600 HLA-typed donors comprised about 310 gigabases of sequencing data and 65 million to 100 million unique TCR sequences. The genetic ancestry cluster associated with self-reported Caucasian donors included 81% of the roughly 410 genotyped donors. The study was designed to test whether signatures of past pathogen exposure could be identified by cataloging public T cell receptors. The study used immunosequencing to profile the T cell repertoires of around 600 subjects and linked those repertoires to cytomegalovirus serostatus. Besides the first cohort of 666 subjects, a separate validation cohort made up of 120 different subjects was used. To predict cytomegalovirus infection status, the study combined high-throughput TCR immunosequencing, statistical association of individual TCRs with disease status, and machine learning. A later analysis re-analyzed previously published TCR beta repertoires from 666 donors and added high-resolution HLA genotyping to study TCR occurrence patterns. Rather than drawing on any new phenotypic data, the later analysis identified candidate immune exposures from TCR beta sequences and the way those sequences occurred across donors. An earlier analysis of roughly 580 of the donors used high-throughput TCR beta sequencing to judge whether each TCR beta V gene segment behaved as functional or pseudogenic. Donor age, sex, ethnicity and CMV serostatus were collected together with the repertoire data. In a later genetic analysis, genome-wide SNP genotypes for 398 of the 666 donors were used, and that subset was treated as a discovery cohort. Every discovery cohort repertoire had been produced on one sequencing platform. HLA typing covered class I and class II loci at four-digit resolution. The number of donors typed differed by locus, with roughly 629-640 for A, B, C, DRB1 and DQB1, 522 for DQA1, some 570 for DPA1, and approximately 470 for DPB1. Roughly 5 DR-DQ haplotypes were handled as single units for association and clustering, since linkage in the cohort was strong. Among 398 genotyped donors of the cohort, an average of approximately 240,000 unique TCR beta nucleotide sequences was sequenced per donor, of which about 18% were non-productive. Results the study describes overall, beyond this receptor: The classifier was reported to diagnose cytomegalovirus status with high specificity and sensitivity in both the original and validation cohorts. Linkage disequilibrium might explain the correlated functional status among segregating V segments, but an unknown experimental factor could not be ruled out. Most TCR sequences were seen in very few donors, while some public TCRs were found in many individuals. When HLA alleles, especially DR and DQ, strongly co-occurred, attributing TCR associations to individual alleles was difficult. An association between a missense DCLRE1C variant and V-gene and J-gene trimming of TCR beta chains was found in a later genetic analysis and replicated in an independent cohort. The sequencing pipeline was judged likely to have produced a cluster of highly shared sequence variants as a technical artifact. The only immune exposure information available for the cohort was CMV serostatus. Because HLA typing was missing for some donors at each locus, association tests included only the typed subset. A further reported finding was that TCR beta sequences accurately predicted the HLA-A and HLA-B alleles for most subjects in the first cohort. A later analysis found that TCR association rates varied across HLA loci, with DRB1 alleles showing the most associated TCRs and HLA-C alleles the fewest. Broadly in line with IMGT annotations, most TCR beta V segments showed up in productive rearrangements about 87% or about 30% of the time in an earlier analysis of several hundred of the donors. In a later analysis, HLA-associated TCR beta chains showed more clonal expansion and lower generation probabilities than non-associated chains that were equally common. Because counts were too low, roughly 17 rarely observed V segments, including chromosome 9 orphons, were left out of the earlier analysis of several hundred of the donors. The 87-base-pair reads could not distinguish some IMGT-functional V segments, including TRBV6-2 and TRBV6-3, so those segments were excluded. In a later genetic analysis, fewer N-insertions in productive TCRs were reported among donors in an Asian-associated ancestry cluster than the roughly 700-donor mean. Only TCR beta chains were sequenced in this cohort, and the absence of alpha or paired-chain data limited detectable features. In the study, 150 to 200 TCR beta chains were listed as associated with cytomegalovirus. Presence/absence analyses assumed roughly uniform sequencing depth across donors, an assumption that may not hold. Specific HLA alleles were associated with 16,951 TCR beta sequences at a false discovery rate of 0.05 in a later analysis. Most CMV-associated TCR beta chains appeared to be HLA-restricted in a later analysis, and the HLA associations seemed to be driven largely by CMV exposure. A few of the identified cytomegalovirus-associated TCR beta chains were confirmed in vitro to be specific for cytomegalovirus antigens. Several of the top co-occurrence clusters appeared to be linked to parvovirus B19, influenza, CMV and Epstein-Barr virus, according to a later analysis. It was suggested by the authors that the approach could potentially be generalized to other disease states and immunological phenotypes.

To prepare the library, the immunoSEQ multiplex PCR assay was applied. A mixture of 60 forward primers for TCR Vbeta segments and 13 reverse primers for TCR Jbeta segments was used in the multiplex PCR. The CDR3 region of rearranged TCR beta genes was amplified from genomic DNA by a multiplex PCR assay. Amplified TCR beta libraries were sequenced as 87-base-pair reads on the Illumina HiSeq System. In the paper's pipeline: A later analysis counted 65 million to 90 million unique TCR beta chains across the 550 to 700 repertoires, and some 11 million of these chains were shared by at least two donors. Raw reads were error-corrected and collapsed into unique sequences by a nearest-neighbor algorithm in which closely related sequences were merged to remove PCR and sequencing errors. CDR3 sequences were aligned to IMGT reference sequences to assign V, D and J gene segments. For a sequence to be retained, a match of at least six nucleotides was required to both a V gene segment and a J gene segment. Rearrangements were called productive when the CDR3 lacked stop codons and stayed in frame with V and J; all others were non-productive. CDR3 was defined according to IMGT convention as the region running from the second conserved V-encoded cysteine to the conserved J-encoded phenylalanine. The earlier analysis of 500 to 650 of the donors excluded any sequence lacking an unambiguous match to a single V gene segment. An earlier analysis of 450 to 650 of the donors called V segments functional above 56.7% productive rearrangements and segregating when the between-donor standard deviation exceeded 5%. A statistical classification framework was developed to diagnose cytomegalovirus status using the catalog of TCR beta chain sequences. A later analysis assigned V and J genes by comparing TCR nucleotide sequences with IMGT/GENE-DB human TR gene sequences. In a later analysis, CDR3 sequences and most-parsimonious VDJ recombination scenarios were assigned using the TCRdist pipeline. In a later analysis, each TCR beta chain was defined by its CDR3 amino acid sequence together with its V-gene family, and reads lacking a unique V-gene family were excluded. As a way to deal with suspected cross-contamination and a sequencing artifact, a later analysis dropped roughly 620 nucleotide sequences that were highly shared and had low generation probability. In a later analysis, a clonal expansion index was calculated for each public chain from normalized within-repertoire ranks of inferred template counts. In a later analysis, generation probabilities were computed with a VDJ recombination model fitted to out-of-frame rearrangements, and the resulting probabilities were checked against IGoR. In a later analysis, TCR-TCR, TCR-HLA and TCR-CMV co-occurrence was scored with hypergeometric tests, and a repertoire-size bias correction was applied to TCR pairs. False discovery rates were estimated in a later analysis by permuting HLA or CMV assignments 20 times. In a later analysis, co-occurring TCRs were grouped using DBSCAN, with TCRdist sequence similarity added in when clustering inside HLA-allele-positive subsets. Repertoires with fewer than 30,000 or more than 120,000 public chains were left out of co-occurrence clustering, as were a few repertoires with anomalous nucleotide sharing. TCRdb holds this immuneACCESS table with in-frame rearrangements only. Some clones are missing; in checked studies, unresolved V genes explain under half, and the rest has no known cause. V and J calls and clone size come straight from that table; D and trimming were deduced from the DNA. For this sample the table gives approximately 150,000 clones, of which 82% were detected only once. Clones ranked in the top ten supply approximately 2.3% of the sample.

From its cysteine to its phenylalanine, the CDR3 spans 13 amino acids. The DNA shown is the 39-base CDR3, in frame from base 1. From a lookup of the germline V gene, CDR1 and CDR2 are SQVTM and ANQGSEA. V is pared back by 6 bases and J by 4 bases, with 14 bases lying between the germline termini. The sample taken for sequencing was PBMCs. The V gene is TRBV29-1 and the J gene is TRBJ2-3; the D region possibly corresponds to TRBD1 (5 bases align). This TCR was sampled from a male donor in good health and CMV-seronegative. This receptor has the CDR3 CSVTVDRADTQYF. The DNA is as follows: TGCAGCGTGACAGTAGATCGCGCAGATACGCAGTATTTT.